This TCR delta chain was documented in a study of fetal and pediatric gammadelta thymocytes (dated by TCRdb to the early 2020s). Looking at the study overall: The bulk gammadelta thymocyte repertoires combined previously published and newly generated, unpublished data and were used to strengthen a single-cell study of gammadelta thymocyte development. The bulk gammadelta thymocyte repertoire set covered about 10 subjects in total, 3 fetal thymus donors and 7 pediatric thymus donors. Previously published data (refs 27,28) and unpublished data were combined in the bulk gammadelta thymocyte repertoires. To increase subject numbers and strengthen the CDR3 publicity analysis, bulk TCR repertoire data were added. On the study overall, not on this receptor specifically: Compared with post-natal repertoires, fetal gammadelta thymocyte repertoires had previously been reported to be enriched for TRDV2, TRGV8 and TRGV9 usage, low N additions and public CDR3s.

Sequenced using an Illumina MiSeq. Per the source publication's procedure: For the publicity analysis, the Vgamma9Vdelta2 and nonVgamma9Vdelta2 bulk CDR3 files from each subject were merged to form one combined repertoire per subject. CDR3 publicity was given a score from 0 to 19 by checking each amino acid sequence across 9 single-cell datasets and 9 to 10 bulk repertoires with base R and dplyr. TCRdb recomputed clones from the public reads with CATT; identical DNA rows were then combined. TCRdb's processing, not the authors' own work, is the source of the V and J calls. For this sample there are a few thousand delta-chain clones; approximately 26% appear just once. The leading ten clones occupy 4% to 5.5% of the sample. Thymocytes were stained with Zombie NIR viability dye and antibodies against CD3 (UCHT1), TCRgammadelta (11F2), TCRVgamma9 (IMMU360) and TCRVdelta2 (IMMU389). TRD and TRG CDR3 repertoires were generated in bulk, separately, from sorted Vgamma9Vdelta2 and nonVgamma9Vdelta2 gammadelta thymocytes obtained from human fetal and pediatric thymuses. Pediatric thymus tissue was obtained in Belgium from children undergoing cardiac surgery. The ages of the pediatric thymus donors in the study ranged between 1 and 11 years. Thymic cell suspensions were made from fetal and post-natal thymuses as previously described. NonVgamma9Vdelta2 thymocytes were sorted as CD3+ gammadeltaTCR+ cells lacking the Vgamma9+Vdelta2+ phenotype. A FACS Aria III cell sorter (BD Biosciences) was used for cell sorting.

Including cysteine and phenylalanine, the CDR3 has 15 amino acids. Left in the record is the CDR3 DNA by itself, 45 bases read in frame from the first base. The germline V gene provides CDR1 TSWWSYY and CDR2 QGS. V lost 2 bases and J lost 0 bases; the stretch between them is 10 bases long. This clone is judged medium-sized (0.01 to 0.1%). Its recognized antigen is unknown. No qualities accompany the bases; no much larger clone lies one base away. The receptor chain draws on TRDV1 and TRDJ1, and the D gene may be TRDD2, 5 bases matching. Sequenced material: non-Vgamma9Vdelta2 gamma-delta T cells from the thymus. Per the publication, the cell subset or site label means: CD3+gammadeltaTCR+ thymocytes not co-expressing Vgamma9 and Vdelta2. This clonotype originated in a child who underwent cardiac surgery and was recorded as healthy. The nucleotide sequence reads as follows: TGTGCTCTTGGGGAAAGCCCTACGGACACCGATAAACTCATCTTT. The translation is CALGESPTDTDKLIF.